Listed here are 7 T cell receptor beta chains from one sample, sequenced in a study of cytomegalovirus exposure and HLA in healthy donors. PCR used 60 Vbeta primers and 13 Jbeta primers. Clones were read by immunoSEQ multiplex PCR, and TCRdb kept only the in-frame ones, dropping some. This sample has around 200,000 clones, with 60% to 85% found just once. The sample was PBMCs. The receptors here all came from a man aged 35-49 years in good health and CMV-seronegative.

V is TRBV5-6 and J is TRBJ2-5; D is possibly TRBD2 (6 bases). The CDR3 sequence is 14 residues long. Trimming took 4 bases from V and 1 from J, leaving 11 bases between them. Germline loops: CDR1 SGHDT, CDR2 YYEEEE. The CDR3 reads CASSLWTTQETQYF. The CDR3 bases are TGTGCCAGCAGCCTCTGGACTACCCAAGAGACCCAGTACTTC. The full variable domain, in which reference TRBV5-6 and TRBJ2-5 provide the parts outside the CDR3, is DAGVTQSPTHLIKTRGQQVTLRCSPKSGHDTVSWYQQALGQGPQFIFQYYEEEERQRGNFPDRFSGHQFPNYSSELNVNALLLGDSALYLCASSLWTTQETQYFGPGTRLLVL.

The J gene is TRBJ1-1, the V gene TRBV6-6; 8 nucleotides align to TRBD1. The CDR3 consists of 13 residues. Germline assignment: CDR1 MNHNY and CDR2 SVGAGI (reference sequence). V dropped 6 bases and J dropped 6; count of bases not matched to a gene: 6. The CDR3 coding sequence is TGTGCCAGCAGCGCAGGGGGCGTGTCTGAAGCTTTCTTT. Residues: CASSAGGVSEAFF.

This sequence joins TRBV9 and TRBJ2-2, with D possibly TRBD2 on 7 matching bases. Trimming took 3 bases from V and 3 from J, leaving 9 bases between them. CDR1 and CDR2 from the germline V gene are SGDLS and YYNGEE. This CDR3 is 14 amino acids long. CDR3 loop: CASSEGGDTGELFF. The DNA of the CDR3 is TGTGCCAGCAGCGAAGGGGGGGACACCGGGGAGCTGTTTTTT. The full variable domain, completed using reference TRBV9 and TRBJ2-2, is DSGVTQTPKHLITATGQRVTLRCSPRSGDLSVYWYQQSLDQGLQFLIQYYNGEERAKGNILERFSAQQFPDLHSELNLSSLELGDSALYFCASSEGGDTGELFFGEGSRLTVL.

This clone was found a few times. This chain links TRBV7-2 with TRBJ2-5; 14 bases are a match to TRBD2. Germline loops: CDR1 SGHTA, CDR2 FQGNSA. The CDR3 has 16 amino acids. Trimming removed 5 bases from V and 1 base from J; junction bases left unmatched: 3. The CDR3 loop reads CASSPTSGGAQETQYF. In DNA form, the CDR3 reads TGTGCCAGCAGCCCGACTAGCGGGGGGGCCCAAGAGACCCAGTACTTC.

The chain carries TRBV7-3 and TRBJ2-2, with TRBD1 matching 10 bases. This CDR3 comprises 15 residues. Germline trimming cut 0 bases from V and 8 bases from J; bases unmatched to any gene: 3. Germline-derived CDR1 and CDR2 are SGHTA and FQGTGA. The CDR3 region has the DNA TGTGCCAGCAGCTTAACTGGGGACAGGGGAGGGGAGCTGTTTTTT. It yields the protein CASSLTGDRGGELFF.

The CDR3 coding sequence is TGTGCCAGCAGCTTGACAGGGCGGCTTTATGGCTACACCTTC. Amino acids: CASSLTGRLYGYTF. The J gene is TRBJ1-2, the V gene TRBV5-4; D may be TRBD1 (6 bases). Trimming pared 1 base from V and 5 bases from J, leaving 12 bases between. This CDR3 comprises 14 residues. Germline V CDR1 and CDR2: SGHNT, YYREEE (reference sequence).

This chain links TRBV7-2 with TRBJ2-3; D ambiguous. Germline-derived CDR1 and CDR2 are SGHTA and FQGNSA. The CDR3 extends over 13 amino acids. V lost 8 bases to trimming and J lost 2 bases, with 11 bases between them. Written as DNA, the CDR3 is TGTGCCAGCGGTGGGCAGGTCACAGATACGCAGTATTTT. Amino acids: CASGGQVTDTQYF.